Presented here are 2 T cell receptor beta chains from one specimen sequenced in a study of Ad26.COV2.S vaccination and SARS-CoV-2 variants. The data were produced by immunoSEQ multiplex PCR, yet TCRdb's version contains in-frame clones alone and is incomplete. The table lists about 100,000 clones, 60% to 85% of them singletons, with 17% in the top ten. The sample consisted of peripheral blood, taken after recovery from COVID-19. Receptors were obtained from a human donor who had recovered from COVID-19.

This chain uses TRBV6-5 with TRBJ2-3; the match to TRBD1 covers 7 bases. Germline V lookup: CDR1 MNHEY, CDR2 SVGAGI. V lost 6 bases, J lost 4 bases, and 10 bases stayed unmatched. This CDR3 is 15 amino acids long. The CDR3 sequence: CASRDRDSVADTQYF. CDR3 bases: TGTGCCAGCAGGGACCGGGACAGTGTCGCAGATACGCAGTATTTT.

This clone was detected once. The gene calls are TRBV3-1 (or the pseudogene TRBV3-2) and TRBJ2-3; 11 nucleotides agree with TRBD1. This CDR3 region has 15 residues. Losses at the gene ends were 5 bases for V and 6 bases for J; bases not matched to a gene: 7. Per germline, CDR1 LGHDT and CDR2 YNNKEL (reference sequence). CDR3: CASSTGTGGMDTQYF. DNA for the CDR3: TGTGCCAGCAGCACCGGGACAGGGGGTATGGATACGCAGTATTTT.